These 10 T cell receptor beta chains came from one sample sequenced in a study of sequential checkpoint blockade in melanoma. Profiled with immunoSEQ multiplex PCR; TCRdb holds only in-frame clones, not every one. Here the sample spans about 22,000 clones, 75% to 90% being singletons. Noted treatment: randomized to nivolumab then ipilimumab (arm A) or the reverse (arm B). The sample in question was CD8+ T cells sorted from blood (inferred from file names), obtained from a patient given nivolumab and ipilimumab in sequence. These receptors were obtained from a human donor with melanoma.

This rearrangement joins TRBV4-1 to TRBJ1-1; 7 nucleotides match TRBD1. The germline CDR1 and CDR2 sequences are MGHRA and YSYEKL. Trimming at V came to 4 bases and at J to 1 base, leaving 3 bases not matched to a gene. The CDR3 is made up of 14 amino acids. CDR3 loop: CASSPGQRNTEAFF. The CDR3 DNA follows: TGCGCCAGCAGCCCGGGACAGAGGAACACTGAAGCTTTCTTT.

Within the sample, this clone is medium-sized. Other DNA sequences from this sample encode an identical CDR3 as well. This chain joins TRBV6-5 and TRBJ1-5; 7 nucleotides align to TRBD1. The CDR3 is made up of 14 amino acids. V gave up 6 bases and J gave up 2 bases; unmatched junction bases: 4. The V gene's germline CDR1 is MNHEY and CDR2 SVGAGI. The chain's CDR3 is CASRKTGRNQPQHF. For the CDR3, the DNA is TGTGCCAGCAGAAAGACAGGGCGCAATCAGCCCCAGCATTTT.

The rearrangement joins TRBV27 to TRBJ1-5; D unclear. CDR1 is MNHEY, CDR2 SMNVEV, per germline (reference sequence). This CDR3 has 14 residues. V was trimmed by 4 bases and J by 3 bases, leaving 10 bases between them. CDR3 region: CASSYEGTNQPQHF. As DNA, the CDR3 is TGTGCCAGCAGTTACGAGGGAACCAATCAGCCCCAGCATTTT.

The J gene is TRBJ2-7, the V gene TRBV9; 10 bases align to TRBD2. Germline CDR1 SGDLS, CDR2 YYNGEE. The CDR3 loop spans 18 amino acids. Losses at the gene ends were 4 bases for V and 4 bases for J; bases not matched to a gene: 17. The CDR3 bases are TGTGCCAGCAGCTCCGGATTAAGCGGGGGGGCCTATCATTACGAGCAGTACTTC. Its translation is CASSSGLSGGAYHYEQYF.

There are a few counts of this clone. This sequence joins TRBV14 and TRBJ2-7; 12 nucleotides agree with TRBD2. Germline values: CDR1 SGHDN, CDR2 FVKESK. J was trimmed by 1 base and V by 3 bases; bases with no gene match: 1. The CDR3 totals 15 residues. CDR3 loop: CASSQGLAGSYEQYF. The DNA of the CDR3 is TGTGCCAGCAGCCAGGGACTAGCGGGTTCCTACGAGCAGTACTTC.

Comments on this clone: Additional DNA sequences in this sample encode the identical CDR3. This chain joins TRBV27 and TRBJ2-7; D perhaps matches TRBD1 (5 bases). Germline values: CDR1 MNHEY, CDR2 SMNVEV (reference sequence). V dropped 6 bases and J dropped 3 bases, with 9 bases sitting between them. CDR3 length: 12 amino acids. CDR3 residues: CASSSQGYEQYF. The CDR3 coding sequence is TGTGCCAGCAGCAGCCAGGGCTACGAGCAGTACTTC.

The chain employs TRBV27 and TRBJ2-7, with D possibly being TRBD1 (6 bases). Germline values: CDR1 MNHEY, CDR2 SMNVEV (reference sequence). CDR3 length: 13 amino acids. Trimming cost V 6 bases and J 2 bases, with 11 bases left between them. CDR3 DNA: TGTGCCAGCAGCCAACAGGGTCCCTACGAGCAGTACTTC. Amino acid sequence: CASSQQGPYEQYF.

This clone is termed medium-sized. The gene calls are TRBV19 and TRBJ1-1; D is perhaps TRBD1 (5 bases). This CDR3 spans 14 amino acids. The V gene's germline CDR1 is LNHDA and CDR2 SQIVND (reference sequence). V was cut by 5 bases and J by 1 base, with 11 bases left in between. CDR3 bases: TGTGCCAGTAGTGTGGGGGGACCGAACACTGAAGCTTTCTTT. Translation gives CASSVGGPNTEAFF. The entire variable domain, with the rest obtained from reference TRBV19 and TRBJ1-1, is as follows: DGGITQSPKYLFRKEGQNVTLSCEQNLNHDAMYWYRQDPGQGLRLIYYSQIVNDFQKGDIAEGYSVSREKKESFPLTVTSAQKNPTAFYLCASSVGGPNTEAFFGQGTRLTVV.

This rearrangement joins TRBV7-9 to TRBJ2-1; TRBD2 matches at 14 bases. CDR1 is SEHNR, CDR2 FQNEAQ, per germline (reference sequence). This CDR3 is built from 16 residues. DNA for the CDR3: TGTGCTGGACTAGCGGGAGGCTTATTGGGATACAATGAGCAGTTCTTC. It yields the protein CAGLAGGLLGYNEQFF.

The V call is TRBV5-4, the J call TRBJ2-5; 8 bases align to TRBD1. The germline V gene encodes CDR1 SGHNT and CDR2 YYREEE (reference sequence). The trim removed 4 bases at V and 1 base at J, leaving 6 bases unmatched. The CDR3 covers 15 residues. CDR3 in DNA: TGTGCCAGCAGCATAGGACAGGGAGGCCAAGAGACCCAGTACTTC. Translated: CASSIGQGGQETQYF.